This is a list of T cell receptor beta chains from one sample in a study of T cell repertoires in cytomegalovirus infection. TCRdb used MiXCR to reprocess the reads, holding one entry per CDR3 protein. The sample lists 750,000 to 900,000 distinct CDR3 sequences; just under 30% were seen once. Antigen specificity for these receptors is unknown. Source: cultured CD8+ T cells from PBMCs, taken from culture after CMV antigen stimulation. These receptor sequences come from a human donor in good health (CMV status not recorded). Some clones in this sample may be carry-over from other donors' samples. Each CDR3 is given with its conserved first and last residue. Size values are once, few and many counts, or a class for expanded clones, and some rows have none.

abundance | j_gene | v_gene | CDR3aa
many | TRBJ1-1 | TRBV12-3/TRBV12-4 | CASTFWTGMMNTEAFF
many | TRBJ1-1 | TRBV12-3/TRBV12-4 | CASSLTSSLNTEAFF
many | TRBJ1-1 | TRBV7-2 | CASSLAPGEAFF
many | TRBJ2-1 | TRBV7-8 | CASSLRDRGQVYNEQFF
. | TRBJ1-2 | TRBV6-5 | CASSHRGDVGYTF
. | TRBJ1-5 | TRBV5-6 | CASSLRAYSNQPQHF
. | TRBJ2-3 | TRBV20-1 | CSARDMAKGDTQYF
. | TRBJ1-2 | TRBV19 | CASIPGGGWFGYTF
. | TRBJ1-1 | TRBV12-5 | CASGLGGGHLTEAFF
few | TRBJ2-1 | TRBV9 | CASSVRENEQFF
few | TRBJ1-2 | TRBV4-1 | CASSPTPSADYGYTF
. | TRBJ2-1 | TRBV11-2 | CASSLKRVEQFF
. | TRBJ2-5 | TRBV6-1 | CASSLRKLAPFETQYF
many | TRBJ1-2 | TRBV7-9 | CASSRPGSYGYTF
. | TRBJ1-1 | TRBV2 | CASSEAGGSLAEAFF
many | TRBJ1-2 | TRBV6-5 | CASSYSGQGAYYGYTF
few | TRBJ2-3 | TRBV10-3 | CAISESQGIPDTQYF
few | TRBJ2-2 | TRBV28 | CASGPRDRTYTGELFF
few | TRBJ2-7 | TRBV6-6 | CASSLGRRNEQYF
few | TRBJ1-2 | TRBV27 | CASSPLGQGAHLYGYTF
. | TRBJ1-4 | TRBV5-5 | CASSLGLELFF
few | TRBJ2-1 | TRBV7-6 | CASSPWTGQSSYNEQFF
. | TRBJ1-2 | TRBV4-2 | CASTLDRTSNYGYTF
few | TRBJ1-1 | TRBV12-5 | CASGFGPGKENTEAFF